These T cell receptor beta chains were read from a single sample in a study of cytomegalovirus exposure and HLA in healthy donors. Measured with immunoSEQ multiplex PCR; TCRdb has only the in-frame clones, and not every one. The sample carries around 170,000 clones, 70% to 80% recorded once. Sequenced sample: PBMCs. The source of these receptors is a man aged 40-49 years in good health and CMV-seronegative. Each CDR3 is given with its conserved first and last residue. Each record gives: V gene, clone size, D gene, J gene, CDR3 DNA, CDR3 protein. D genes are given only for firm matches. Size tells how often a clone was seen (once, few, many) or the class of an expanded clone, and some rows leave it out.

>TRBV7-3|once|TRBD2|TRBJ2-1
TGTGCCAGCAGTCTGGAGCGGGAGGGATACAATGAGCAGTTCTTC
CASSLEREGYNEQFF
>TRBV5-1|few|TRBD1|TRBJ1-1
TGCGCCAGCAGAAGGGGACAGGCACGGGGTGAAGCTTTCTTT
CASRRGQARGEAFF
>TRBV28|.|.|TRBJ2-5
TGTGCCAGCAGTTCATGGGGGGAGGACACCGACCAAGAGACCCAGTACTTC
CASSSWGEDTDQETQYF
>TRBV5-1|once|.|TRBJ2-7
TGCGCCAGCAGCATACTATCAGGGTACGAGCAGTACTTC
CASSILSGYEQYF
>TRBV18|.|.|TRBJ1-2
TGTGCCAGCTCACCACCGTCAGGGTTCTATGGCTACACCTTC
CASSPPSGFYGYTF
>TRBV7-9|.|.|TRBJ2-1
TGTGCCAGCAGCCTCCCGGGAAATTCCTACAATGAGCAGTTCTTC
CASSLPGNSYNEQFF
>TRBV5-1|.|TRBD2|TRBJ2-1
TGCGCCAGCAGCCTGACTAGCGGGGGCAATGAGCAGTTCTTC
CASSLTSGGNEQFF
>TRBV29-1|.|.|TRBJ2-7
TGCAGCGTTACGGACAGACATTACGAGCAGTACTTC
CSVTDRHYEQYF
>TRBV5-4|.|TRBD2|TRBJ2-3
TGTGCCAGCAGCAGGACTAGCGGGGGGCGTGGGGATACGCAGTATTTT
CASSRTSGGRGDTQYF
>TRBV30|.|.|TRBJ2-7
TGTGCCTGGAGTGTATGGACTCGCGAGCAGTACTTC
CAWSVWTREQYF
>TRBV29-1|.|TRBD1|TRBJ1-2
TGCAGCGTTGGACCTTACGCCGGGACAGGGAATGGCTACACCTTC
CSVGPYAGTGNGYTF
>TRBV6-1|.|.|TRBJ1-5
TGTGCCAGCAGGGGGCAACTTAGCAATCAGCCCCAGCATTTT
CASRGQLSNQPQHF
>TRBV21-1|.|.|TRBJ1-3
TGTGCCAGCACCGAACAGGGAAGAAACACCATATATTTT
CASTEQGRNTIYF
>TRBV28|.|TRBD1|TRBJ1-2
TGTGCCAGCAGTTCAGAGACAGGGGGCTCGGGCTACACCTTC
CASSSETGGSGYTF
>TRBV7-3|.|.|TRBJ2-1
TGTGCCAGCAGCGAACGCAGGGGCGATGAGCAGTTCTTC
CASSERRGDEQFF
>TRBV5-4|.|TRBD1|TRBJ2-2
TGTGCCAGCAGTTCAGGGGGTGACACCGGGGAGCTGTTTTTT
CASSSGGDTGELFF